This T cell receptor beta chain was recovered during a study of blood T cell repertoires in COVID-19. Study in general: Donors in the United States, Italy and Spain gave samples during acute or convalescent COVID-19. From T cells, B-cell-depleted T cells, or PBMCs came the material, which was cDNA or gDNA.

Unmatched junction bases numbered 17, after V lost 0 bases and J lost 14 bases. This CDR3 has 18 residues. Germline V gene sequence: CDR1 LNHNV, CDR2 YYDKDF (reference sequence). Study processing details: Amplification from reference gene primers served as the basis for estimated nucleated cell counts. TCRdb's copy holds only in-frame clones and misses some; the assay was immunoSEQ multiplex PCR. The D gene and trimming were derived from the DNA, and the V and J assignments and clone size from that table. The data contain about 53,000 clones, 82% of them singletons. The chain couples TRBV15 to TRBJ2-1; 12 positions match TRBD2. This clonotype was sampled from a woman aged 55 to 70 with acute or convalescent COVID-19. Sequences were obtained from peripheral blood. The CDR3 region is CATSRDRSSGGAWVREFF. As DNA, the CDR3 is TGTGCCACCAGCAGAGATAGGTCTAGCGGGGGGGCTTGGGTTCGGGAGTTCTTC.